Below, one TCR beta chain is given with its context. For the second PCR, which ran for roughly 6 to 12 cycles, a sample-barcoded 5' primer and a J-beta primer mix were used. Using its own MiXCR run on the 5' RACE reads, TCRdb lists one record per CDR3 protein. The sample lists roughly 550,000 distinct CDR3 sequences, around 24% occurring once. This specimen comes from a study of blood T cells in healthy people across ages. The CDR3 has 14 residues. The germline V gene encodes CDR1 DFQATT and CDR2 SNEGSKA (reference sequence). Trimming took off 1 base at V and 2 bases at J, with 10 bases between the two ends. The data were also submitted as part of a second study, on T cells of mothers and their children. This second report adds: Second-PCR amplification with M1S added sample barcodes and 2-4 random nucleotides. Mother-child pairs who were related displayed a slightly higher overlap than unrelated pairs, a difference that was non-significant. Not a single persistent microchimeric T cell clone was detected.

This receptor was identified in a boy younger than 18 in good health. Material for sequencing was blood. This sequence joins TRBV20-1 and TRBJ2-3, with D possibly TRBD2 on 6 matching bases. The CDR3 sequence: CSARGGRPTDTQYF. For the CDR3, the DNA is TGCAGTGCTAGAGGAGGGAGGCCCACAGATACGCAGTATTTT.